This TCR beta chain was sequenced in a study of technical replicates of blood from several donors. The CDR3 runs to 14 residues. Germline V gene sequence: CDR1 GTSNPN, CDR2 SVGIG (reference sequence). With 6 bases removed from V and 0 bases from J, the gap between germline ends came to 13 bases. The protocol was immunoSEQ multiplex PCR, while the TCRdb copy is restricted to in-frame clones and leaves out a portion. Counted here are more than 65,000 clones, less than 98% occurring once; the ten biggest clones make up 0.25% to 0.3%. This clone was observed a handful of times. The rearrangement uses TRBV30 and TRBJ2-3; D perhaps matches TRBD2 (6 bases). The receptor was derived from a human donor in good health. The sample was T cells isolated from PBMCs. The CDR3 DNA follows: TGTGCCTGCGGGAGAGGTGGAAGCACAGATACGCAGTATTTT. Protein product: CACGRGGSTDTQYF.